The sequence of this T cell receptor beta chain was determined in a study of T cells after yellow fever vaccination (dated 2019 in TCRdb). As for the study more broadly: The SMART-Seq v4 Ultra Low Input RNA kit was used to prepare libraries from fractions with low cell numbers. To track T-cell clones before and after primary and booster YFV17D yellow fever vaccination, bulk TCR alpha and beta repertoires were sequenced longitudinally. The cohort comprised two healthy male donors, one aged 18 to 30 and one aged 30 to 39 years. Blood was collected at multiple timepoints before and after primary and secondary immunization, and bulk PBMC replicates and cell subsets were isolated.

The sample was run on an Illumina NovaSeq 6000. TCR cDNA was synthesized by 5'RACE template switching, through which a universal primer site and unique molecular identifiers were introduced. cDNA synthesis was primed from both the TCR alpha and TCR beta constant segments. Library amplification involved two PCR steps, and the second step added sample barcodes and sequencing adapters. Sequencing of the libraries was done on either Illumina HiSeq 2500 (2x100 bp) or NovaSeq (2x150 bp). Turning to the authors' computational methods: Demultiplexing of reads and collapsing into UMI consensus sequences were performed with MIGEC, and V(D)J alignment was carried out with MiXCR. Vaccine-responding clonotypes were defined with edgeR using replicate PBMC samples, requiring FDR below 0.01 and a log2 fold change above 5 up to day 15. CD4 or CD8 identity was assigned to each bulk clonotype according to whether the clonotype was present at higher abundance in the sequenced CD4 repertoire or the sequenced CD8 repertoire. The public reads were run again by TCRdb, first through fastp at Q25 and then through MiXCR, and only productive beta chains were kept. Under each unique CDR3 protein, matching rows form one entry showing the most common genes and DNA. None of the V and J calls come from the authors' own analysis; TCRdb made them. The sample table holds nearly 300,000 distinct CDR3 sequences, of which less than 9.5% were seen once. The biggest ten clones account for about 3% of the sample.

The sample's treatment or condition, from its label and the paper: live attenuated yellow fever vaccine strain. A standard Ficoll-Paque protocol was used to isolate PBMCs from peripheral blood. CD4 and CD8 T-cell fractions were isolated with Dynabeads CD4 and CD8 positive selection kits. TriZol was used to extract RNA from bulk PBMCs, CD4 and CD8 fractions, and dextramer-positive and dextramer-negative fractions. The CDR3 holds 16 amino acids from the cysteine to the phenylalanine. Just the 48-base CDR3 DNA is kept, in frame starting at base 1. The junction shows trimming of 2 bases on V and 0 bases on J, plus 13 bases between the germline ends. The germline V gene (reference sequence) provides CDR1 SEHNR and CDR2 FQNEAQ. Regarding this clonotype: It lacks a known antigen. Per-nucleotide qualities are absent, and no much larger clonotype sits a single base away.

Overall study results and their limits: FACS-sorted repertoires could contain abundant contaminating clonotypes from the bulk population, so computational filtering was required. Because the study included only a couple of donors, the extent to which the findings can be generalized is limited. A small share of clonotypes was detected in both CD4 and CD8 compartments, with the overlap likely arising from convergent recombination. After the booster, most of the clones that had expanded following primary vaccination were detected again (almost 98% of CD4 and around 90% of CD8), which suggests that memory was broadly maintained. The secondary T-cell response was found to be weaker but faster than the primary response, with a peak reached on day 5 rather than on day 15.

Source: CD4+ T cells sorted from PBMCs, taken 5 days after the yellow fever booster vaccination. Recombination joined TRBV7-9 with TRBJ1-2; the D gene is perhaps TRBD1, from 6 matching bases. This receptor was taken from a man between 18 and 35 years old who received the YFV17D yellow fever vaccine. The CDR3 reads CASSLPGTLANYGYTF. The base sequence is TGTGCCAGCAGCTTACCCGGGACACTAGCTAACTATGGCTACACCTTC.